This TCR beta chain was captured in a study of spatial heterogeneity in lung cancer. About the study: A consistent excess of beta-chain over alpha-chain sequences was detected.

A unique molecular identifier was carried by every single TCR cDNA molecule. TCRdb fed the 5' RACE reads into MiXCR, producing one record per CDR3 protein. The sample records around 8,900 distinct CDR3 sequences, about 3% being singletons. There are 16 residues in the CDR3. Germline V gene sequence: CDR1 DFQATT, CDR2 SNEGSKA (reference sequence). V was pared by 0 bases and J by 3 bases, with 4 bases of the junction left unmatched. The time point was: sample taken at primary tumor resection. Frozen PBMC, nontumor lung or tumor provided whole RNA, which was sequenced unsorted. This clonotype was seen ten or more times. Its matching antigen is unknown. Whole-study results and caveats: One measure, the expanded intratumoral alpha and beta TCR count, tracked tumor mutation counts.

The sequence was obtained from a male donor with early-stage non-small cell lung cancer. The chain has TRBV20-1 and TRBJ2-4, with 11 bases that match TRBD2. Sequencing used lung tumor tissue, obtained at surgery. The CDR3: CSARDPLAGVKNIQYF. The DNA of the CDR3 is TGCAGTGCTAGAGATCCACTAGCGGGGGTCAAAAACATTCAGTACTTC.